This T cell receptor beta chain was obtained from a study of T cell responses to AZD1222 COVID-19 vaccine. Clones were read by immunoSEQ multiplex PCR, and TCRdb kept only the in-frame ones, dropping some. The sample holds tens of thousands of clones; around nine tenths are singletons and the top ten take about 7%. Notes on the study in general: Clonal diversity may have been underestimated, and the donors were mostly white British, with more females than males. Spike-specific TCR breadth and depth went up after people got two AZD1222 doses. At study baseline, merely six AZD1222 recipients were seropositive.

Trimming took off 3 bases at V and 5 bases at J, with 13 bases between the two ends. Germline V CDR1 and CDR2: SGHTA, FQGNSA. The CDR3 loop spans 15 amino acids. To note about this clone: Its antigen is unidentified.

The sequence came from an adult who received the AZD1222 COVID-19 vaccine. This chain connects TRBV7-2 to TRBJ2-2; D might be TRBD2 (6 bases). The sequencing used peripheral blood, collected 28 days after the second AZD1222 dose. The CDR3 DNA is TGTGCCAGCAGCTTTCGCGGGGTAGGGACCGGGGAGCTGTTTTTT. Its translation: CASSFRGVGTGELFF.